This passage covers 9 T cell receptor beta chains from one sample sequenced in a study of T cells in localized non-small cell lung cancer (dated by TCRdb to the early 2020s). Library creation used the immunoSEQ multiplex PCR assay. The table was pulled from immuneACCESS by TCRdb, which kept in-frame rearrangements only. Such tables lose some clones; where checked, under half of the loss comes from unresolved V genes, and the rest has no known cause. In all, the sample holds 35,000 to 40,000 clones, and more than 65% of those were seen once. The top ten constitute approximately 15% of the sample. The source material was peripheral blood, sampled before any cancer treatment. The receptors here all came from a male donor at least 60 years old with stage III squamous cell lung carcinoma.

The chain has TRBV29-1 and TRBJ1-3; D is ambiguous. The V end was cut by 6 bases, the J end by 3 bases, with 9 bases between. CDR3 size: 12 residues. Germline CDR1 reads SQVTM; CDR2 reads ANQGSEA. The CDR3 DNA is TGCAGCGTCCTTCGTGGTGGAAACACCATATATTTT. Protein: CSVLRGGNTIYF.

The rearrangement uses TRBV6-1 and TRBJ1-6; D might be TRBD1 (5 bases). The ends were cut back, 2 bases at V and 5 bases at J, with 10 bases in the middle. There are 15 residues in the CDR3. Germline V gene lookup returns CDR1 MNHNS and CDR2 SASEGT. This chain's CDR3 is CASSEFETDNSPLHF. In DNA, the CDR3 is TGTGCCAGCAGTGAATTTGAGACAGATAATTCACCCCTCCACTTT.

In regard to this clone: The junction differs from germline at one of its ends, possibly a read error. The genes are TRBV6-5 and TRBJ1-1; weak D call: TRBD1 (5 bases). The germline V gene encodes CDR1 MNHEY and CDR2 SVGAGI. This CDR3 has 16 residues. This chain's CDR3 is CASSSRTGLGGSDAFF. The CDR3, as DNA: TGTGCCAGCAGTTCCCGCACAGGTTTGGGTGGGTCTGACGCTTTCTTT.

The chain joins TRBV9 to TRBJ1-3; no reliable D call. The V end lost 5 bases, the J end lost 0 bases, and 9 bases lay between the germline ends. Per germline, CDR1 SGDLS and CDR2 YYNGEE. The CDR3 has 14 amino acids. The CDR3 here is CASSDGSSGNTIYF. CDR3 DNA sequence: TGTGCCAGCAGTGACGGATCCTCTGGAAACACCATATATTTT.

In DNA form, the CDR3 reads TGTGCCAGCAGCCTGACCGGCAACACTGAAGCTTTCTTT. Its translation: CASSLTGNTEAFF. The chain recombines TRBV5-6 with TRBJ1-1; D gene uncertain. Trimming stripped 4 bases from V and 2 bases from J, with 9 bases between. This CDR3 has 13 amino acids. Germline V gene lookup returns CDR1 SGHDT and CDR2 YYEEEE.

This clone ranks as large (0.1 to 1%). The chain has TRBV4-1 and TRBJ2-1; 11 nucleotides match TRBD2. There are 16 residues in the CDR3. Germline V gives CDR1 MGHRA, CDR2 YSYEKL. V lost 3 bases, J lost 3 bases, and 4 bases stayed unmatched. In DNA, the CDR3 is TGCGCCAGCAGCCAGGCTAGCGGGAGGAACTACAATGAGCAGTTCTTC. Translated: CASSQASGRNYNEQFF.

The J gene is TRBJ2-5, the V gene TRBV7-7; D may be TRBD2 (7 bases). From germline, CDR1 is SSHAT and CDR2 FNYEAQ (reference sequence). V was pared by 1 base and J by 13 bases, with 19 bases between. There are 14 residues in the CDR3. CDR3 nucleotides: TGTGCCAGCAGCTTAGATGGGGGGGCCGGGCGTCGGTACTTC. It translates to CASSLDGGAGRRYF.

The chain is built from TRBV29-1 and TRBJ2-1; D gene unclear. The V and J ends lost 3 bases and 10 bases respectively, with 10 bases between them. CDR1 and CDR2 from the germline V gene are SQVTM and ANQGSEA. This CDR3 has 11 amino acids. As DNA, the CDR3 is TGCAGCGTTGAGGCCCTGTCGGAGCAGTTCTTC. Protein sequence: CSVEALSEQFF.

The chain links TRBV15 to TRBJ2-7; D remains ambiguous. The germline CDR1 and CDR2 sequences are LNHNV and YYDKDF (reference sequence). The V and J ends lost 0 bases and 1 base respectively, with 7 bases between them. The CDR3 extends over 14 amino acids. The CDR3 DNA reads TGTGCCACCAGCAGAGATTACCAGTCCTACGAGCAGTACTTC. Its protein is CATSRDYQSYEQYF. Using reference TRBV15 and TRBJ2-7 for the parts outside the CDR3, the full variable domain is DAMVIQNPRYQVTQFGKPVTLSCSQTLNHNVMYWYQQKSSQAPKLLFHYYDKDFNNEADTPDNFQSRRPNTSFCFLDIRSPGLGDTAMYLCATSRDYQSYEQYFGPGTRLTVT.